This T cell receptor (beta chain) was profiled in a study of T cells in Graves' hyperthyroidism and ophthalmopathy (dated by TCRdb to between 2018 and 2021). With respect to the entire study: Peripheral blood samples were taken at initial diagnosis, before any treatment was given. Once sampling was done, hyperthyroidism patients were given methimazole at a starting dose of 30 mg daily, whereas ophthalmopathy patients were given high-dose intravenous methylprednisolone. The 100 discovery patients were randomly split 7:3 into training and test sets. An independent validation cohort of fewer than 20 hyperthyroidism patients and 17 patients who later progressed to ophthalmopathy tested prospective prediction of ophthalmopathy. Thyroid tissue and blood T-cell repertoires from several Graves' hyperthyroidism patients were also compared in the study. According to the paper, TCR Vbeta CDR3 sequencing was carried out on over 130 peripheral blood samples, which came from fewer than 50 ophthalmopathy, fewer than 80 hyperthyroidism and about 17 progressor patients. To identify TCR V-J signatures that set the groups apart, the researchers used a discovery cohort of about a hundred patients, made up of 40 to 45 with Graves' ophthalmopathy and about 60 with stable Graves' hyperthyroidism.

Overall study results and their limits: Blood samples also contained most of the expanded thyroid clonotypes (frequency above 0.001), which suggests that blood repertoires may reflect thyroid immune responses. A model built on a 13 V-J signature distinguished ophthalmopathy from stable hyperthyroidism, reaching over 85% sensitivity and about 81% specificity in cross-validation and 80%/75% in testing. During validation, the model predicted progression to ophthalmopathy a median of approximately 6.5 months ahead of onset, with almost 71% sensitivity and under 85% specificity. No statistical method was used to fix the sample size in advance, and group allocation was not hidden from the investigators.

Ophthalmopathy patients had moderately to severely active disease, with a Clinical Activity Score of 3 or more, a NOSPECS grade of 4 or more, and a disease duration of less than 3 months. Any patient with an uncontrolled infection, another autoimmune disease, pregnancy or lactation was excluded. Clinical symptoms, serum thyroxine and TRAb, thyroid ultrasound, and orbital computed tomography formed the basis for the diagnoses. PBMCs were separated from over 9 ml of fresh peripheral blood using Ficoll-Paque density gradient centrifugation. Total RNA was extracted with Trizol reagent, and quality was checked on an Agilent 2100 Bioanalyzer. TCR beta CDR3 regions were amplified from RNA transcripts. For the first round of RT-PCR on the TCR CDR3, the HTBI primer set was used together with the Qiagen OneStep RT-PCR kit. Libraries were constructed in a second round of multiplex PCR, after which size selection and purification were carried out. The libraries were sequenced on an Illumina HiSeq2000 using paired-end 100 bp reads. On the authors' methods: SOAPnuke was used to process the raw data, throwing out any read that contained adapters or uncalled bases, had a mean Phred below 15, or lacked an exact constant-primer or identifier match. COPE v1.2.5 was used to merge the high-quality paired reads, and each unique nucleotide sequence was defined as a clonotype. MiTCR v1.1 was used to align the clonotypes against IMGT TRBV, TRBD and TRBJ reference segments. The analysis included only V-J combinations with a frequency above 0.0001, which together covered 98% to 99.2% of the repertoires. A TCS score was defined as the ratio of F50 (clonal expansion) to E x V (chaos), with BLOSUM62-based TCRdist applied between CDR3 peptides within each V-J. Welch's t-statistics and random forest reduced some 510 V-J features to 10 to 15, which were used in a naive Bayes classifier (R e1071). TCRdb reprocessed the public reads (quality trimming at Q25 with fastp, clone calling with MiXCR) and kept in-frame beta chains. A single entry per CDR3 protein holds the most common genes and DNA from its merged rows. The V and J calls follow TCRdb's processing rather than the paper's. The sample table records about 640,000 distinct CDR3 sequences; around 15% of these occur just once. The top ten clonotypes cover about 12% of the sample.

The germline V gene (reference sequence) supplies CDR1 LNHDA and CDR2 SQIVND. V trim: 5 bases; J trim: 3 bases; unmatched bases: 16. From cysteine to phenylalanine, the CDR3 is 17 amino acids long. The only DNA kept is the CDR3, 51 bases in frame from the first base. Regarding this clonotype: Its antigen is still unknown. No much larger clonotype is one base removed from it; base qualities were not supplied.

The TCR originated in a woman aged 45 to 65 with Graves' ophthalmopathy. Rearrangement joined TRBV19 to TRBJ2-7, with 7 bases in between that match TRBD1. The specimen was blood. The bases read TGTGCCAGTAGTTTGCTGCTACGACAGGGTAGGTTCTACGAGCAGTACTTC. Its protein product is CASSLLLRQGRFYEQYF.